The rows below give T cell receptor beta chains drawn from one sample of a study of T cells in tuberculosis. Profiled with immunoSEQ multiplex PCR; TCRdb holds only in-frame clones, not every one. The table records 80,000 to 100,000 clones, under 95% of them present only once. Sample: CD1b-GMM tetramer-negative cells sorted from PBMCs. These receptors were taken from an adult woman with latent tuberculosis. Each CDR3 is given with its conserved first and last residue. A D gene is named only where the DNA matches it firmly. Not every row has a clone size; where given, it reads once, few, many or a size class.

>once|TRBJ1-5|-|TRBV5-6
CASSPRAGLGQPQHF
TGTGCCAGCAGCCCAAGGGCAGGGCTGGGTCAGCCCCAGCATTTT
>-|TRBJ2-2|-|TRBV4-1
CASSQGKGPNTGELFF
TGCGCCAGCAGCCAAGGGAAGGGGCCAAACACCGGGGAGCTGTTTTTT
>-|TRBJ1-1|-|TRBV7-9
CASSFSSMRRGNTEAFF
TGTGCCAGCAGCTTTTCCTCCATGAGAAGAGGTAACACTGAAGCTTTCTTT
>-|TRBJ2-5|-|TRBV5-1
CASSWGVPGQRGETQYF
TGCGCCAGCAGTTGGGGGGTACCGGGACAGAGAGGAGAGACCCAGTACTTC
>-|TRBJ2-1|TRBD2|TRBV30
CAWSVLAGGPNEQFF
TGTGCCTGGAGTGTACTAGCGGGGGGGCCCAATGAGCAGTTCTTC
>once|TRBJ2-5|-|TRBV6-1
CASRQTSLRGETQYF
TGTGCCAGCAGGCAGACATCATTAAGGGGAGAGACCCAGTACTTC
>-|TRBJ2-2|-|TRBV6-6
CASTRLAGENTGELFF
TGTGCCAGCACCCGGCTGGCAGGGGAGAACACCGGGGAGCTGTTTTTT
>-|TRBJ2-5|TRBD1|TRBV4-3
CASSQGTGTAIQETQYF
TGCGCCAGCAGCCAAGGTACCGGGACAGCTATCCAGGAGACCCAGTACTTC
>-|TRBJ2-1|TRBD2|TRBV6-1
CASSESGLAGLTSEQFF
TGTGCCAGCAGTGAATCAGGACTAGCGGGACTAACAAGTGAGCAGTTCTTC
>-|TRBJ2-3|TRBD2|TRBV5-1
CASSFPSGGQDTQYF
TGCGCCAGCAGCTTCCCTAGCGGGGGTCAAGATACGCAGTATTTT
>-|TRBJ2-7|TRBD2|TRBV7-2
CASSLRRNSGGASYEQYF
TGTGCCAGCAGCTTACGACGAAATAGCGGGGGGGCCTCCTACGAGCAGTACTTC
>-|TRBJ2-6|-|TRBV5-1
CASSARASGANVLTF
TGCGCCAGCAGCGCGCGGGCCTCTGGGGCCAACGTCCTGACTTTC
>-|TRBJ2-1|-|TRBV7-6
CASSSSQGIRQFF
TGTGCCAGCAGCTCATCGCAGGGAATCAGGCAGTTCTTC
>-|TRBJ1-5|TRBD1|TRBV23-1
CASSHLGQGTSYSNQPQHF
TGCGCCAGCAGTCACCTCGGACAGGGGACCTCATATAGCAATCAGCCCCAGCATTTT
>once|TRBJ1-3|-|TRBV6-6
CASSYGPRDTIYF
TGTGCCAGCAGTTACGGTCCCCGAGACACCATATATTTT
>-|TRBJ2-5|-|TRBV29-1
CSVDHRDGETQYF
TGCAGCGTGGACCACAGGGATGGGGAGACCCAGTACTTC
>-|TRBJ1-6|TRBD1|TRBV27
CASSLRQGYNSPLHF
TGTGCCAGCAGTTTACGACAGGGTTATAATTCACCCCTCCACTTT
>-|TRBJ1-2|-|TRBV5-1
CASSLVPGGRDGYTF
TGCGCCAGCAGCTTGGTTCCAGGAGGTCGAGATGGCTACACCTTC
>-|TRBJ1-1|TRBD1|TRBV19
CASSRGDRGGTEAFF
TGTGCCAGTAGTAGGGGGGACAGGGGAGGCACTGAAGCTTTCTTT
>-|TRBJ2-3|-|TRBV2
CASSLQGGPSTDTQYF
TGTGCCAGCAGTTTACAGGGCGGTCCTAGCACAGATACGCAGTATTTT
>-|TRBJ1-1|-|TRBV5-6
CASWRGGLVNTEAFF
TGTGCCAGCTGGAGGGGGGGACTCGTGAACACTGAAGCTTTCTTT
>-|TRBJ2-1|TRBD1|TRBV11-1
CASSPRDRGRSEQFF
TGTGCCAGCAGCCCCCGGGACAGGGGGCGGAGTGAGCAGTTCTTC
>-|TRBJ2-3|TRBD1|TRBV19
CASSRDSYTDTQYF
TGTGCCAGTAGCAGGGACAGCTACACAGATACGCAGTATTTT
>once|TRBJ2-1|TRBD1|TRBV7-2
CASSPRQGRNEQFF
TGTGCCAGCAGCCCCAGACAGGGTCGGAATGAGCAGTTCTTC
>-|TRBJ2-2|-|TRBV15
CATSRGGEYTGELFF
TGTGCCACCAGCAGAGGCGGGGAGTACACCGGGGAGCTGTTTTTT
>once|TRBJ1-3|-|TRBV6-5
CASSFLTGTGNTIYF
TGTGCCAGCAGTTTCCTTACGGGTACTGGAAACACCATATATTTT
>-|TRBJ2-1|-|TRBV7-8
CASSLVGKNNEQFF
TGTGCCAGCAGCTTAGTTGGCAAGAACAATGAGCAGTTCTTC
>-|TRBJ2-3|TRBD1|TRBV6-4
CASPQGQSCTDTQYF
TGTGCCAGTCCCCAGGGACAGAGTTGCACAGATACGCAGTATTTT
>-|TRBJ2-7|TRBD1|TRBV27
CASSWGQGARAYEQYF
TGTGCCAGCAGTTGGGGACAGGGGGCGCGGGCCTACGAGCAGTACTTC
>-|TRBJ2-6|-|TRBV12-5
CASGLPQGAGANVLTF
TGTGCTAGTGGTTTGCCTCAAGGGGCTGGGGCCAACGTCCTGACTTTC
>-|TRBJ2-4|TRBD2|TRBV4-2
CASSQESSGGVAKNIQYF
TGTGCCAGCAGCCAAGAATCTAGCGGGGGGGTAGCCAAAAACATTCAGTACTTC
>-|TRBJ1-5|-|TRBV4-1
CASSQDGPGREPQHF
TGCGCCAGCAGCCAAGATGGGCCAGGGAGGGAGCCCCAGCATTTT
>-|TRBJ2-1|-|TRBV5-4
CASRTEMANEQFF
TGTGCCAGCAGAACAGAGATGGCCAATGAGCAGTTCTTC
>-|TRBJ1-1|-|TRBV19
CASSIDRAGRPEAFF
TGTGCCAGTAGTATAGATCGGGCAGGGAGGCCTGAAGCTTTCTTT
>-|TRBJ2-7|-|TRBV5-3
CARILETGRTYEQYF
TGTGCCAGAATCCTTGAGACAGGGAGGACCTACGAGCAGTACTTC
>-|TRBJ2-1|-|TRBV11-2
CASSQKSGAYNEQFF
TGTGCCAGCAGCCAAAAGTCAGGGGCCTACAATGAGCAGTTCTTC
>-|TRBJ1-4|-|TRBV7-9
CASRPQHNEKLFF
TGTGCCAGCAGGCCACAACATAATGAAAAACTGTTTTTT
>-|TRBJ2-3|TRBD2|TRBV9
CASSESLAGGPDTDTQYF
TGTGCCAGCAGCGAGTCCCTAGCGGGGGGGCCAGACACAGATACGCAGTATTTT
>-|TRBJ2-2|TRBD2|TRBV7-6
CASSWLAGGTGELFF
TGTGCCAGCAGCTGGCTAGCGGGGGGAACCGGGGAGCTGTTTTTT
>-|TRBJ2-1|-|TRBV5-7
CASSQTIELALFGNEQFF
TGTGCCAGCAGCCAAACTATAGAACTAGCCTTATTTGGCAATGAGCAGTTCTTC
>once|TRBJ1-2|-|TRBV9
CASSEEGQRANYGYTF
TGTGCCAGCAGCGAGGAAGGACAGAGAGCTAACTATGGCTACACCTTC
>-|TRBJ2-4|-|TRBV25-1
CASSVSKNIQYF
TGTGCCAGCTCTGTTTCCAAAAACATTCAGTACTTC
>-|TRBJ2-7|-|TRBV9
CASSHRPPPGESHEQYF
TGTGCCAGCAGCCACCGTCCCCCCCCCGGGGAGAGCCACGAGCAGTACTTC
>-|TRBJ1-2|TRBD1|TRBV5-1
CASSPEPTGRSFGYTF
TGCGCCAGCAGCCCCGAACCGACAGGGAGGTCATTTGGCTACACCTTC
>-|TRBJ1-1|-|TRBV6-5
CASSLNLNTEAFF
TGTGCCAGCAGCCTTAACTTGAACACTGAAGCTTTCTTT
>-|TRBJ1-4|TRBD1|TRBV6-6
CASTTTGAGEKLFF
TGTGCCAGCACCACGACAGGGGCGGGTGAAAAACTGTTTTTT
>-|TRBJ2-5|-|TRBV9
CASSGGPWETQYF
TGTGCCAGCAGCGGGGGCCCGTGGGAGACCCAGTACTTC
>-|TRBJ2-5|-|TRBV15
CATSRDAGAQETQYF
TGTGCCACCAGCAGAGATGCAGGGGCCCAAGAGACCCAGTACTTC
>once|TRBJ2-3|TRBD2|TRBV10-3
CAISASGGRDTQYF
TGTGCCATCAGTGCTTCGGGGGGTAGGGATACGCAGTATTTT
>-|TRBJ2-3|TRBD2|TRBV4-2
CASSQEVIASGNTDTQYF
TGTGCCAGCAGCCAAGAAGTGATCGCTAGCGGGAACACAGATACGCAGTATTTT